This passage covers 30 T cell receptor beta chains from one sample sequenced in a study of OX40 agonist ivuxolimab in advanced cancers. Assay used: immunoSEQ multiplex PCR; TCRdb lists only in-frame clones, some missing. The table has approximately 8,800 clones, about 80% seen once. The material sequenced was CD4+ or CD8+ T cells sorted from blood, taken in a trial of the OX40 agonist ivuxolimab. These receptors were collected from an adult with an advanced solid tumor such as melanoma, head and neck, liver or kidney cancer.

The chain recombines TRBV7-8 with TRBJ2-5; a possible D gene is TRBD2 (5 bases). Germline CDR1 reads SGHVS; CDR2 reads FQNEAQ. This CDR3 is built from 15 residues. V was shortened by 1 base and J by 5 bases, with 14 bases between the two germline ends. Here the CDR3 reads CASSLGLGRGETQYF. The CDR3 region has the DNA TGTGCCAGCAGCTTAGGTCTCGGTCGCGGGGAGACCCAGTACTTC.

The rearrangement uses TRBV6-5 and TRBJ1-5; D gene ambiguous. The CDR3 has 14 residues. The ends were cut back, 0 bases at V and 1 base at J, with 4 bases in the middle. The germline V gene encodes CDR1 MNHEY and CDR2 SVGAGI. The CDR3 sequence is CASSYSGSNQPQHF. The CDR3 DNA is TGTGCCAGCAGTTACTCAGGAAGCAATCAGCCCCAGCATTTT.

The CDR3 spells CASSETDTLFSYEQYF. In DNA, the CDR3 is TGTGCCAGCAGTGAAACAGACACATTATTCTCCTACGAGCAGTACTTC. The chain uses TRBV6-1 and TRBJ2-7; D gene ambiguous. CDR1 and CDR2 (germline): MNHNS, SASEGT. Trimming pared 2 bases from V and 0 bases from J, leaving 14 bases between. The length of the CDR3 is 16 residues.

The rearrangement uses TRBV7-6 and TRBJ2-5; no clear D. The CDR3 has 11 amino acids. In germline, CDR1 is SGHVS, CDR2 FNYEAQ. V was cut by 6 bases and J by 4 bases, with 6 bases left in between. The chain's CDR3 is CASRTGETQYF. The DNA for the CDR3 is TGTGCCAGCAGAACCGGAGAGACCCAGTACTTC.

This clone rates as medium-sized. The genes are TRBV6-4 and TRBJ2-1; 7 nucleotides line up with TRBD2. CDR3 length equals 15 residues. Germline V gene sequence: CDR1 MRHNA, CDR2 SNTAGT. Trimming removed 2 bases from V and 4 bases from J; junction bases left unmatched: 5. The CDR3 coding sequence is TGTGCCAGCAGTGACGGCGGGGGAGAATACAATGAGCAGTTCTTC. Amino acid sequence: CASSDGGGEYNEQFF.

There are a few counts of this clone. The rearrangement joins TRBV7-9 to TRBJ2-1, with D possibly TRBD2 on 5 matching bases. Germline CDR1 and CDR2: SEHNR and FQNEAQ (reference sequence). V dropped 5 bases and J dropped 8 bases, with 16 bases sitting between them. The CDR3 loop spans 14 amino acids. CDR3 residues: CASSPSRGVDEQFF. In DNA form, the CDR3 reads TGTGCCAGCAGCCCCTCCCGGGGAGTAGATGAGCAGTTCTTC.

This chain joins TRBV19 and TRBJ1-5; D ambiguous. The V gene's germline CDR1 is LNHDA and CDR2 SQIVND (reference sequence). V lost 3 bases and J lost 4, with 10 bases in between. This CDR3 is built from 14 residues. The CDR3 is CASSIPGVNQPQHF. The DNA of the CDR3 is TGTGCCAGTAGTATCCCCGGGGTAAATCAGCCCCAGCATTTT.

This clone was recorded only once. The CDR3 spells CASSGRTGQMEKLFF. CDR3 nucleotides: TGTGCCAGCAGCGGACGCACGGGACAAATGGAGAAACTGTTTTTT. This rearrangement joins TRBV9 to TRBJ1-4; maybe TRBD1 (6 bases). Germline loops: CDR1 SGDLS, CDR2 YYNGEE. The CDR3 contains 15 residues. The germline V and J ends were trimmed by 3 bases and 11 bases, with 20 bases remaining between them. Together with reference TRBV9 and TRBJ1-4, the CDR3 gives the full variable domain: DSGVTQTPKHLITATGQRVTLRCSPRSGDLSVYWYQQSLDQGLQFLIQYYNGEERAKGNILERFSAQQFPDLHSELNLSSLELGDSALYFCASSGRTGQMEKLFFGSGTQLSVL.

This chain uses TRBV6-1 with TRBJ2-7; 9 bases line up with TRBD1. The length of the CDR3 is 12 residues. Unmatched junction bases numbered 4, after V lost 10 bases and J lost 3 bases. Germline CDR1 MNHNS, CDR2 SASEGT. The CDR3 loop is CATGGQGYEQYF. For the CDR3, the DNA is TGTGCCACGGGGGGACAGGGCTACGAGCAGTACTTC.

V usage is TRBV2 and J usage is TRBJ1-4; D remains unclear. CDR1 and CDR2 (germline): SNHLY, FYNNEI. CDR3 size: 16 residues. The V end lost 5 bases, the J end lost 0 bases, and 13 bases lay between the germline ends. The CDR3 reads CASSLLGNPTNEKLFF. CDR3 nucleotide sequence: TGTGCCAGCAGTCTACTGGGGAACCCAACTAATGAAAAACTGTTTTTT.

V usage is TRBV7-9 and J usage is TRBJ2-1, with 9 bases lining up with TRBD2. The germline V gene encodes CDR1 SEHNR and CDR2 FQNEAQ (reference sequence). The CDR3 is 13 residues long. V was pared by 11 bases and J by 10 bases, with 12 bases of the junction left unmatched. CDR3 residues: CASHGGGADEQFF. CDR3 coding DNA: TGTGCCTCACACGGCGGGGGGGCCGACGAGCAGTTCTTC.

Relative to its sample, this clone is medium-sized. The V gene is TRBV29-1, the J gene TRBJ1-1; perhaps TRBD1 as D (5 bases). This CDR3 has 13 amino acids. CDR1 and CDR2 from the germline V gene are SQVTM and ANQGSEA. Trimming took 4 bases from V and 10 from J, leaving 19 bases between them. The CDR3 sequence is CSVVLPDRLPAFF. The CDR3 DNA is TGCAGCGTTGTACTACCCGACAGATTGCCAGCTTTCTTT.

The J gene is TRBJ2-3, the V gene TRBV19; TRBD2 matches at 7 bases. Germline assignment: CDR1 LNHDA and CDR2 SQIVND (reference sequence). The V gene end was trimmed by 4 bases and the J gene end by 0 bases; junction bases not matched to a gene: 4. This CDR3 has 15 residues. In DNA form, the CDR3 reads TGTGCCAGTAGTACCGGGGGGTACAGCACAGATACGCAGTATTTT. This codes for CASSTGGYSTDTQYF. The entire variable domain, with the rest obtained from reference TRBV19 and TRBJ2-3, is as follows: DGGITQSPKYLFRKEGQNVTLSCEQNLNHDAMYWYRQDPGQGLRLIYYSQIVNDFQKGDIAEGYSVSREKKESFPLTVTSAQKNPTAFYLCASSTGGYSTDTQYFGPGTRLTVL.

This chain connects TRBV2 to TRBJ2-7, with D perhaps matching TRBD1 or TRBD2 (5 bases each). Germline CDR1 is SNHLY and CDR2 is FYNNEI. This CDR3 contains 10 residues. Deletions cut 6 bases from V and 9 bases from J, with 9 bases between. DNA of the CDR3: TGTGCCAGCAGGGGACGTTCGCAGTACTTC. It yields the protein CASRGRSQYF.

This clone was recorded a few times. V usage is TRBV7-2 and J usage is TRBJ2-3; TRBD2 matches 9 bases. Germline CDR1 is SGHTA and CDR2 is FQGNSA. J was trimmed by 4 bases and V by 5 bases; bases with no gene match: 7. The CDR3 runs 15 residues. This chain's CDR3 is CASSNSGSRADTQYF. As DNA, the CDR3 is TGTGCCAGCAGCAATAGCGGGAGTAGGGCAGATACGCAGTATTTT.

The CDR3 coding sequence is TGTGCGCACTCTGGAAACACCATATATTTT. Amino acid sequence: CAHSGNTIYF. V gene TRBV19 combines with J gene TRBJ1-3; no clear D. In germline, CDR1 is LNHDA, CDR2 SQIVND (reference sequence). CDR3 length equals 10 residues.

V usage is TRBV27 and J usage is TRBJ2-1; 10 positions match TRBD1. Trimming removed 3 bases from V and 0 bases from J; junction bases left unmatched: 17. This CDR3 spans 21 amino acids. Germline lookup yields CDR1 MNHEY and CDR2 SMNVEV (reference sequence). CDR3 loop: CASSFPPGTGVRKNSYNEQFF. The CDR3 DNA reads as TGTGCCAGCAGTTTCCCCCCGGGGACAGGGGTAAGGAAAAACTCCTACAATGAGCAGTTCTTC.

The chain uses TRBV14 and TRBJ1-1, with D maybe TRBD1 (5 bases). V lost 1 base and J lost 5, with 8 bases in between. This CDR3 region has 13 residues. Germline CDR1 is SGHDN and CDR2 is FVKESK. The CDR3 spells CASSQAGHTEAFF. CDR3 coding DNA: TGTGCCAGCAGCCAAGCCGGACATACTGAAGCTTTCTTT.

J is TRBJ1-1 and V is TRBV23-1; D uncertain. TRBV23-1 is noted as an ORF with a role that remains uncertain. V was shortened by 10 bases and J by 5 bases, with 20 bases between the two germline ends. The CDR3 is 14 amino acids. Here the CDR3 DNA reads TGCGCCACTCCCTTCCGTGGGGTCGGGACTGAAGCTTTCTTT. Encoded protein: CATPFRGVGTEAFF.

CDR3 sequence reads: CASSFAGPSYNEQFF. DNA of the CDR3: TGTGCCAGCAGTTTCGCTGGACCCAGTTACAATGAGCAGTTCTTC. This rearrangement joins TRBV27 to TRBJ2-1, with D unclear. With 3 bases removed from V and 4 bases from J, the gap between germline ends came to 13 bases. The CDR3 spans 15 residues. Germline assignment: CDR1 MNHEY and CDR2 SMNVEV (reference sequence).

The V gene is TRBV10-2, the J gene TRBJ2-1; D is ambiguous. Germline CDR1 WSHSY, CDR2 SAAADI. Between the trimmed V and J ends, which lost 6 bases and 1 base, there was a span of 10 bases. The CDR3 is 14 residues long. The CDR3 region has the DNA TGCGCCAGCAGGGCCCCCGGTTCCTACAATGAGCAGTTCTTC. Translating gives CASRAPGSYNEQFF.

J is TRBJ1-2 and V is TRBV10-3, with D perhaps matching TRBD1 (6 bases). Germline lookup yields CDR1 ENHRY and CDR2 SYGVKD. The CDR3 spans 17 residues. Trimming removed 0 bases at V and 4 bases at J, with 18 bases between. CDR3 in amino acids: CAISESEDSPNRYGYTF. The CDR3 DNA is TGTGCCATCAGTGAGTCTGAGGACAGTCCAAACCGCTATGGCTACACCTTC.

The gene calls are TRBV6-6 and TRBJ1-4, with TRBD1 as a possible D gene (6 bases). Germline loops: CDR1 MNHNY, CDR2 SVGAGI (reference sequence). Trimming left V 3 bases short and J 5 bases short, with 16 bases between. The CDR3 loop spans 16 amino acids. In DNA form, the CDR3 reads TGTGCCAGCAGTTATCCGAGGGGGGAGTGGAATGAAAAACTGTTTTTT. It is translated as CASSYPRGEWNEKLFF.

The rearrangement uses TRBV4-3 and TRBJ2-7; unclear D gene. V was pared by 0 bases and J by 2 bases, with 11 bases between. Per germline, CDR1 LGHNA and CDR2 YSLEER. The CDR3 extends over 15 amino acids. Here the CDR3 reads CASSQDGTTTYEQYF. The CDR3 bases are TGCGCCAGCAGCCAAGATGGTACCACAACCTACGAGCAGTACTTC.

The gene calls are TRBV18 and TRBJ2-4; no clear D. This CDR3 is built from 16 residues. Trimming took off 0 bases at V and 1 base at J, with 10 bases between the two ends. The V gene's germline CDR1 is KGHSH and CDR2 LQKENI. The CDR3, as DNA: TGTGCCAGCTCACCACCGTTAGACGGGGCCAAAAACATTCAGTACTTC. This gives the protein CASSPPLDGAKNIQYF.

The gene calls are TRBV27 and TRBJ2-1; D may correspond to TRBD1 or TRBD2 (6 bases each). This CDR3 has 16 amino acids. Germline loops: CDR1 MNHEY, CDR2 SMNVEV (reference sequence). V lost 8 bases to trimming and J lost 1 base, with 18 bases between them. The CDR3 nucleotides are TGTGCCAGCTGGGGGGCGTCGGTCACGTCCTACAATGAGCAGTTCTTC. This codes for CASWGASVTSYNEQFF.

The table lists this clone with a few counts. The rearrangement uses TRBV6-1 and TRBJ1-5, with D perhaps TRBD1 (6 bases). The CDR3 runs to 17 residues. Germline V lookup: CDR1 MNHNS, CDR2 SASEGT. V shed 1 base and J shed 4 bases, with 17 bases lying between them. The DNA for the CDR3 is TGTGCCAGCAGTGAAGAGATCGGGACAACTTCTAATCAGCCCCAGCATTTT. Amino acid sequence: CASSEEIGTTSNQPQHF.

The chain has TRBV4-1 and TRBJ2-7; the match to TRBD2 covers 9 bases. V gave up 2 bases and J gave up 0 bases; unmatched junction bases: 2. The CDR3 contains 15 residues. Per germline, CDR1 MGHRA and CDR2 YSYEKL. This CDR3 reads CASSQLAGASYEQYF. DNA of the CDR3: TGCGCCAGCAGCCAATTAGCGGGGGCCTCCTACGAGCAGTACTTC.

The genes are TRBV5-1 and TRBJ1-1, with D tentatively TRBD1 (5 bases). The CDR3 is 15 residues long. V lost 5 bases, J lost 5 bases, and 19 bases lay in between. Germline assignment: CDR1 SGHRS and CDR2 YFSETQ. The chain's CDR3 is CASSPVPGAVTEAFF. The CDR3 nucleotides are TGCGCCAGCAGTCCAGTTCCCGGGGCCGTAACTGAAGCTTTCTTT. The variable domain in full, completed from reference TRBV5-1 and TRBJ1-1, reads KAGVTQTPRYLIKTRGQQVTLSCSPISGHRSVSWYQQTPGQGLQFLFEYFSETQRNKGNFPGRFSGRQFSNSRSEMNVSTLELGDSALYLCASSPVPGAVTEAFFGQGTRLTVV.

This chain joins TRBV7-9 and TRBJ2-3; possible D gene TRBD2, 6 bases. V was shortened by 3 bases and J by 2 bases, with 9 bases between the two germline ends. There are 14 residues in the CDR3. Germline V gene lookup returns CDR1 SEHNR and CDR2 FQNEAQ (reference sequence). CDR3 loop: CASSLASDTDTQYF. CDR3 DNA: TGTGCCAGCAGCTTGGCTAGCGACACAGATACGCAGTATTTT.